These 15 T cell receptor beta chains were all obtained from the same sample, sequenced in a study of OX40 agonist ivuxolimab in advanced cancers. Method: immunoSEQ multiplex PCR; TCRdb's copy keeps in-frame clones and lacks some. The sample includes 55,000 to 70,000 clones, roughly 84% seen only once; the top ten take approximately 4.5%. The material sequenced was CD4+ or CD8+ T cells sorted from blood, taken in a trial of the OX40 agonist ivuxolimab. The receptors were sampled from an adult with an advanced solid tumor such as melanoma, head and neck, liver or kidney cancer.

The V call is TRBV10-3, the J call TRBJ2-5; D may match TRBD1 or TRBD2 (5 bases each). Germline lookup yields CDR1 ENHRY and CDR2 SYGVKD. The CDR3 spans 13 residues. V lost 7 bases to trimming and J lost 5 bases, with 14 bases between them. The CDR3 region is CAITGQEGETQYF. The CDR3 nucleotides read TGTGCCATCACGGGGCAGGAAGGCGAGACCCAGTACTTC.

The chain carries TRBV5-1 and TRBJ2-7, with D possibly TRBD1 on 5 matching bases. The CDR3 extends over 13 amino acids. The germline CDR1 and CDR2 sequences are SGHRS and YFSETQ. Trimming removed 3 bases from V and 2 bases from J, with 9 bases in between. The CDR3 loop is CASSSGQTYEQYF. The CDR3 nucleotides are TGCGCCAGCAGCTCCGGACAAACCTACGAGCAGTACTTC.

This chain joins TRBV28 and TRBJ2-5; 14 nucleotides match TRBD2. CDR1 is MDHEN and CDR2 is SYDVKM in the germline V gene. This CDR3 has 17 amino acids. V lost 8 bases, J lost 1 base, and 9 bases stayed unmatched. CDR3 coding DNA: TGTGCCAGCGGGGTCTCCGGACTAGCGGGGGGCCAAGAGACCCAGTACTTC. Protein sequence: CASGVSGLAGGQETQYF.

Of note for this clone: One end of the junction varies from germline; a read error may be responsible. The chain links TRBV4-1 to TRBJ2-7; TRBD2 might be the D (6 bases). The germline CDR1 and CDR2 sequences are MGHRA and YSYEKL. The CDR3 is made up of 15 amino acids. CDR3 region: CASSQDLGGPYEQYF. The DNA of the CDR3 is TGTGCCAGCAGCCAAGATCTCGGGGGACCATACGAGCAGTACTTC.

The rearrangement links TRBV6-4 to TRBJ2-3; 7 bases line up with TRBD1. Germline V gene data show CDR1 as MRHNA and CDR2 as SNTAGT. CDR3 length: 15 amino acids. V was pared by 4 bases and J by 4 bases, with 8 bases of the junction left unmatched. CDR3 coding DNA: TGTGCCAGCAGTGTGGGGCAGGGGGTAGCAGATACGCAGTATTTT. This translates into CASSVGQGVADTQYF.

The chain carries TRBV6-1 and TRBJ2-7, with D uncertain. Germline V lookup: CDR1 MNHNS, CDR2 SASEGT. There are 12 residues in the CDR3. The V gene lost 8 bases and the J gene lost 0 bases, with 8 bases spanning the gap. The CDR3 DNA is TGTGCCAGCGGGGTAAGCTCCTACGAGCAGTACTTC. Amino acids: CASGVSSYEQYF.

The V gene is TRBV14, the J gene TRBJ2-5; tentatively, D is TRBD1 (6 bases). Germline-derived CDR1 and CDR2 are SGHDN and FVKESK. V lost 4 bases to trimming and J lost 0 bases, with 12 bases between them. CDR3 length: 15 residues. CDR3 nucleotide sequence: TGTGCCAGCAGCCCAGACAGGAATAACCAAGAGACCCAGTACTTC. Translation gives CASSPDRNNQETQYF.

The rearrangement links TRBV28 to TRBJ1-2, with D perhaps matching TRBD1 (6 bases). Germline CDR1 MDHEN, CDR2 SYDVKM. The CDR3 is 17 residues long. V dropped 3 bases and J dropped 8 bases, with 25 bases sitting between them. Written as DNA, the CDR3 is TGTGCCAGCAGTTTTAGCGCCCTCCAGGGGTCCTCAGGGGGCTACACCTTC. As protein: CASSFSALQGSSGGYTF.

The chain uses TRBV28 and TRBJ2-7; 10 nucleotides align to TRBD2. The CDR3 extends over 15 amino acids. The ends lost 5 bases at V and 4 bases at J; junction bases unmatched: 8. CDR1 and CDR2 from the germline V gene are MDHEN and SYDVKM. CDR3 in amino acids: CASSPRLAGVYEQYF. In DNA, the CDR3 is TGTGCCAGCAGTCCCCGGCTAGCGGGGGTGTACGAGCAGTACTTC.

This rearrangement joins TRBV19 to TRBJ1-2; 9 bases map to TRBD1. The germline CDR1 and CDR2 sequences are LNHDA and SQIVND (reference sequence). The CDR3 length is 13 residues. V lost 7 bases and J lost 8; bases outside the gene matches: 8. The CDR3 DNA reads TGTGCCAGTAAAACGTGGGACAGGGACGGCTACACCTTC. This translates into CASKTWDRDGYTF.

This chain uses TRBV6-6 with TRBJ2-7; TRBD1 aligns across 10 bases. The CDR3 runs to 14 residues. CDR1 and CDR2 (germline): MNHNY, SVGAGI (reference sequence). Losses at the gene ends were 6 bases for V and 5 bases for J; bases not matched to a gene: 7. The CDR3 DNA reads TGTGCCAGCAGCCCTCGGGACAGGGGTAACGAGCAGTACTTC. It yields the protein CASSPRDRGNEQYF.

The rearrangement links TRBV30 to TRBJ1-1; D not resolved. Trimming took 5 bases from V and 0 from J, leaving 10 bases between them. The CDR3 sequence is 13 residues long. Germline CDR1 GTSNPN, CDR2 SVGIG (reference sequence). The CDR3 loop reads CAWQGELNTEAFF. In DNA form, the CDR3 reads TGTGCCTGGCAAGGAGAGTTGAACACTGAAGCTTTCTTT.

This clone was detected once. V usage is TRBV19 and J usage is TRBJ2-2, with D possibly TRBD2 on 6 matching bases. Trimming pared 6 bases from V and 0 bases from J, leaving 14 bases between. The length of the CDR3 is 16 residues. CDR1 is LNHDA, CDR2 SQIVND, per germline (reference sequence). This CDR3 is CASRILGTSNTGELFF. The CDR3 nucleotides read TGTGCCAGTAGGATTCTCGGGACTTCGAACACCGGGGAGCTGTTTTTT.

The V and J genes are TRBV15 and TRBJ2-2; 10 bases match TRBD2. V shed 2 bases and J 5 bases; nucleotides not matched to a gene: 8. Germline V gene lookup returns CDR1 LNHNV and CDR2 YYDKDF (reference sequence). The CDR3 is made up of 17 amino acids. CDR3 in amino acids: CATSRNPSGGETGELFF. The CDR3 coding sequence is TGTGCCACCAGCAGAAATCCTAGCGGGGGAGAGACCGGGGAGCTGTTTTTT. The whole variable domain, remainder taken from reference TRBV15 and TRBJ2-2, is DAMVIQNPRYQVTQFGKPVTLSCSQTLNHNVMYWYQQKSSQAPKLLFHYYDKDFNNEADTPDNFQSRRPNTSFCFLDIRSPGLGDTAMYLCATSRNPSGGETGELFFGEGSRLTVL.

The rearrangement uses TRBV7-6 and TRBJ2-2, with TRBD1 identical over 8 bases. CDR3 size: 17 residues. Germline V CDR1 and CDR2: SGHVS, FNYEAQ. The V gene end was trimmed by 1 base and the J gene end by 4 bases; junction bases not matched to a gene: 8. For the CDR3, the DNA is TGTGCCAGCAGCTTAGGAGTCGGCAGGGGGCGCACCGGGGAGCTGTTTTTT. Translating gives CASSLGVGRGRTGELFF. Full variable domain (remainder filled in from reference TRBV7-6 and TRBJ2-2): GAGVSQSPRYKVTKRGQDVALRCDPISGHVSLYWYRQALGQGPEFLTYFNYEAQQDKSGLPNDRFSAERPEGSISTLTIQRTEQRDSAMYRCASSLGVGRGRTGELFFGEGSRLTVL.